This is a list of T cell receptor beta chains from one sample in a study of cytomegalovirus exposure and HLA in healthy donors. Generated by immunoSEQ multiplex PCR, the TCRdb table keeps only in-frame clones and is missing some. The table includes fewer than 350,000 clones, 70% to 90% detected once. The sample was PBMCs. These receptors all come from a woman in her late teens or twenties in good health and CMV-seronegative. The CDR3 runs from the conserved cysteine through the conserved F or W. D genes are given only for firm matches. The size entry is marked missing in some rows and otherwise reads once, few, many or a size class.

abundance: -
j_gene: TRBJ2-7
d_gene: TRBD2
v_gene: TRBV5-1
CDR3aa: CASSQGLAGIGYEQYF
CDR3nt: TGCGCCAGCAGCCAGGGACTAGCGGGGATAGGCTACGAGCAGTACTTC

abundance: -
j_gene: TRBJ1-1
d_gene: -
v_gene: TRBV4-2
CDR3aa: CASSQEGVGADPVAFF
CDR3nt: TGTGCCAGCAGCCAAGAGGGGGTGGGGGCAGACCCTGTGGCTTTCTTT

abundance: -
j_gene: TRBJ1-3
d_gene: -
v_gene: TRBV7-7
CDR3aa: CASSPGFGNTIYF
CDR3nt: TGTGCCAGCAGCCCAGGCTTCGGAAACACCATATATTTT

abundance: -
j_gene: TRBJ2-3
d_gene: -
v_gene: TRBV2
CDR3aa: CASHFTGSTDTQYF
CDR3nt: TGTGCCAGCCACTTCACAGGGAGCACAGATACGCAGTATTTT

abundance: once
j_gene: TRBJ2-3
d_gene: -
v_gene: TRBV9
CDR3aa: CASTSTDTQYF
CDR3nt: TGTGCCAGCACGAGCACAGATACGCAGTATTTT

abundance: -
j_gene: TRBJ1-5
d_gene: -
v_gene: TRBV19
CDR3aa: CASTGVNNQPQHF
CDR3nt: TGTGCCAGTACAGGGGTCAACAATCAGCCCCAGCATTTT

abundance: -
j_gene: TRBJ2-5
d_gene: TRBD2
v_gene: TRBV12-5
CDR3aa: CASGLDSGGALETQYF
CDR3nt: TGTGCTAGTGGTTTAGATAGCGGGGGGGCCCTTGAGACCCAGTACTTC

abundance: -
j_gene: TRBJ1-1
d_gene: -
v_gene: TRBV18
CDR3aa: CASSPANMNTEAFF
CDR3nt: TGTGCCAGCTCACCGGCAAACATGAACACTGAAGCTTTCTTT

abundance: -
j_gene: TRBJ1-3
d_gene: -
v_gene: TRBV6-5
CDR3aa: CASSYSLSGNTIYF
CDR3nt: TGTGCCAGCAGTTACTCGTTATCTGGAAACACCATATATTTT

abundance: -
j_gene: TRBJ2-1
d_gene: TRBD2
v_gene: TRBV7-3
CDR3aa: CASSLRAGGLMSSYNEQFF
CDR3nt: TGTGCCAGCAGCTTAAGGGCGGGGGGGCTAATGAGCTCCTACAATGAGCAGTTCTTC

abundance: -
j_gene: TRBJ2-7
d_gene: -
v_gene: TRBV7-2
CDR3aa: CASSLPNYEQYF
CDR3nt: TGTGCCAGCAGCTTACCCAACTACGAGCAGTACTTC

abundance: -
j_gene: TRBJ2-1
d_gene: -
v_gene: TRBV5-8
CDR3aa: CASEGGASDEQFF
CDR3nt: TGTGCGAGCGAAGGGGGGGCAAGCGATGAGCAGTTCTTC

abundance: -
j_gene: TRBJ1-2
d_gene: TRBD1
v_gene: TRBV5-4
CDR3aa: CASSSGQGAYGYTF
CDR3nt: TGTGCCAGCAGCTCCGGACAGGGGGCATATGGCTACACCTTC

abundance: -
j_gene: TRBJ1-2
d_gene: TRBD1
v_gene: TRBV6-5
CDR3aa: CASSSNRGNYGYTF
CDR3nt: TGTGCCAGCAGTTCAAACAGGGGTAACTATGGCTACACCTTC

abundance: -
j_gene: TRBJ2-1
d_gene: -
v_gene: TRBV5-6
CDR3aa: CASSLANEQFF
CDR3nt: TGTGCCAGCAGCTTGGCAAATGAGCAGTTCTTC

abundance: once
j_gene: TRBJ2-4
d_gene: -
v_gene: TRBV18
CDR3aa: CASSPGREDIQYF
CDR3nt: TGTGCCAGCTCACCAGGGCGGGAAGACATTCAGTACTTC

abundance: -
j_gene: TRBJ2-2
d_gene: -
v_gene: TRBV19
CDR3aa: CASTRFQNTGELFF
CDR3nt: TGTGCCAGTACCCGGTTTCAGAACACCGGGGAGCTGTTTTTT

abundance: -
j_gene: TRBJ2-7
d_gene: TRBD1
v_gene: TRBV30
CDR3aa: CAWSTRQGYEQYF
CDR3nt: TGTGCCTGGAGTACCCGACAGGGCTACGAGCAGTACTTC

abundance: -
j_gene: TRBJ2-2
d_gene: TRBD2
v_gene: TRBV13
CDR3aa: CASSPSRGGPNGELFF
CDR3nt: TGTGCCAGCAGCCCATCACGGGGGGGGCCGAACGGGGAGCTGTTTTTT

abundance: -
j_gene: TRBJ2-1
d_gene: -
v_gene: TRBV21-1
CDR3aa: CASTSRLRTGGNEQFF
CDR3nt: TGTGCCAGCACTTCCCGCCTGAGGACAGGGGGCAATGAGCAGTTCTTC

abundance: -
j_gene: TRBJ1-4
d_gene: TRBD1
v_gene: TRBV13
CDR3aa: CASTGTDNEKLFF
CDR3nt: TGTGCCAGCACCGGGACAGATAATGAAAAACTGTTTTTT

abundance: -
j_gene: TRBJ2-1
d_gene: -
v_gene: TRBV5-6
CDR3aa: CASSLLGRGYNEQFF
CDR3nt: TGTGCCAGCAGCTTGTTGGGGCGGGGATACAATGAGCAGTTCTTC

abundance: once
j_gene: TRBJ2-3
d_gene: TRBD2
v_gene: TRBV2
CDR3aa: CASSEPSGDYPDTQYF
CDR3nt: TGTGCCAGCAGTGAACCTAGCGGGGACTACCCCGATACGCAGTATTTT

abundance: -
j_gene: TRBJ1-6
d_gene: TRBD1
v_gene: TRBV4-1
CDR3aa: CASSQADRGKDSPLHF
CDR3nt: TGCGCCAGCAGCCAAGCCGACAGGGGGAAGGATTCACCCCTCCACTTT

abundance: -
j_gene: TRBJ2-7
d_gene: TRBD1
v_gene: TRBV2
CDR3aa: CASKTGDSLLYEQYF
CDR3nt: TGTGCCAGCAAAACAGGGGATTCCCTTCTGTACGAGCAGTACTTC

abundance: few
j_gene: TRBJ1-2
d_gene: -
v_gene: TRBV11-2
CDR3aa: CASSLGDYGYTF
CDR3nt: TGTGCCAGCAGCTTAGGCGACTATGGCTACACCTTC

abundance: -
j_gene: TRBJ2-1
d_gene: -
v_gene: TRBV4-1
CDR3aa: CASSPGPTQTRAGEQFF
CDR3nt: TGCGCCAGCAGCCCGGGCCCCACCCAAACCAGGGCCGGTGAGCAGTTCTTC

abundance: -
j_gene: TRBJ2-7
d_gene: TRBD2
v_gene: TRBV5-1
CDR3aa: CASSLVAGGTYEQYF
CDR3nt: TGCGCCAGCAGCTTGGTAGCGGGGGGTACCTACGAGCAGTACTTC

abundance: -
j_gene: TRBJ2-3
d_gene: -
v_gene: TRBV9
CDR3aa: CASSGGWGLPRDTQYF
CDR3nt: TGTGCCAGCAGCGGAGGTTGGGGACTCCCCCGGGATACGCAGTATTTT

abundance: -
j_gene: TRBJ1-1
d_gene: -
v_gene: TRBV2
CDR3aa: CAGGSGQLNTEAFF
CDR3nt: TGTGCCGGAGGGTCCGGGCAGTTGAACACTGAAGCTTTCTTT

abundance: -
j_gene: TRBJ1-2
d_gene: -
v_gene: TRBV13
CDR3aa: CASSSRTAYGYTF
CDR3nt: TGTGCCAGCAGCTCCCGGACAGCCTATGGCTACACCTTC

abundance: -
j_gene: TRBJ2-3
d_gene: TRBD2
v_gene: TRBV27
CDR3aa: CASSFLAGGIMSTDTQYF
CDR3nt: TGTGCCAGCAGTTTCTTAGCGGGGGGTATAATGAGCACAGATACGCAGTATTTT

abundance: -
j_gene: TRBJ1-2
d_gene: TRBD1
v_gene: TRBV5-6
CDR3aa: CASSLGQGVYGYTF
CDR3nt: TGTGCCAGCAGCTTGGGACAGGGGGTCTATGGCTACACCTTC

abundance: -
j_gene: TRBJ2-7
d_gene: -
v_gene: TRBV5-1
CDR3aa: CASSLGLQGTEQYF
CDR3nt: TGCGCCAGCAGCTTGGGATTACAGGGTACCGAGCAGTACTTC

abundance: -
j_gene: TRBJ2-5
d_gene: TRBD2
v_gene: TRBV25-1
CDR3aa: CASGGGGYGTQYF
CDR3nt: TGTGCCAGCGGCGGCGGGGGGTACGGGACCCAGTACTTC

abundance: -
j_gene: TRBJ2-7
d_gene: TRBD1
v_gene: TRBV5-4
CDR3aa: CASSPGTGSYEQYF
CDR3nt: TGTGCCAGCAGCCCTGGGACAGGGTCTTACGAGCAGTACTTC

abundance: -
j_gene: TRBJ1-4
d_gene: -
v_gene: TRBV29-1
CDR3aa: CSVQSTNEKLFF
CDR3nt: TGCAGCGTTCAGTCAACTAATGAAAAACTGTTTTTT

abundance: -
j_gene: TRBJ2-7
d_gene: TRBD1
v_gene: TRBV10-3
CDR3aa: CAVDRDRGYEQYF
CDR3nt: TGTGCCGTCGACCGGGACAGGGGCTACGAGCAGTACTTC

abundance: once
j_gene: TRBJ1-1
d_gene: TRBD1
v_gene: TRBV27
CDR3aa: CASSPGTGGNTEAFF
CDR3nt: TGTGCCAGCAGTCCCGGGACAGGTGGGAACACTGAAGCTTTCTTT

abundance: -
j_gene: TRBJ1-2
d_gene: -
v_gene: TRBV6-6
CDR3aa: CASSYDNSPYGYTF
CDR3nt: TGTGCCAGCAGTTATGATAACAGCCCGTATGGCTACACCTTC

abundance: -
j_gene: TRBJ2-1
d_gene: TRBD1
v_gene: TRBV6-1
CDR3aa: CASTPQGGSYNEQFF
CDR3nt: TGTGCCAGCACCCCACAGGGGGGCTCCTACAATGAGCAGTTCTTC

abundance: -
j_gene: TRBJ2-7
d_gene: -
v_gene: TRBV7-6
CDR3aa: CASSLASSYEQYF
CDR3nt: TGTGCCAGCAGCTTAGCTTCGAGTTACGAGCAGTACTTC

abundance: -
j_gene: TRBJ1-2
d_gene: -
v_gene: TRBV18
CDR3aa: CASSPTREIGYTF
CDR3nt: TGTGCCAGCTCACCGACGAGGGAGATAGGCTACACCTTC

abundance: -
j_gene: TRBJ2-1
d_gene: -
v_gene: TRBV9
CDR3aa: CASSVSGSDEQFF
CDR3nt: TGTGCCAGCAGCGTATCGGGGTCCGATGAGCAGTTCTTC

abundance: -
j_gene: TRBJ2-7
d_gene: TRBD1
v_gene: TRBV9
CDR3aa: CASSPGTGIGGEYF
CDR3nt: TGTGCCAGCAGCCCTGGGACAGGGATAGGTGGTGAGTACTTC

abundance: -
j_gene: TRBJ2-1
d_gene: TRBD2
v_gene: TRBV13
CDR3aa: CASSLGELVGGYNEQFF
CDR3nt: TGTGCCAGCAGCTTAGGAGAGTTGGTGGGGGGGTACAATGAGCAGTTCTTC

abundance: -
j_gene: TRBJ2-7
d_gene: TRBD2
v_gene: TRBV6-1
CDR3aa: CASSLAGGSYEQYF
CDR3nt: TGTGCCAGCAGTCTAGCGGGGGGCTCTTACGAGCAGTACTTC

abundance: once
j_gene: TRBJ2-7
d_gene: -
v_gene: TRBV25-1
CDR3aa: CASGEDYFYEQYF
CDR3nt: TGTGCCAGCGGCGAGGACTACTTCTACGAGCAGTACTTC

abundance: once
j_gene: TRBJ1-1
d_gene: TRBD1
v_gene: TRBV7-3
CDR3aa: CASSPTGTGYTEAFF
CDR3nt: TGTGCCAGCAGTCCTACCGGGACAGGGTACACTGAAGCTTTCTTT

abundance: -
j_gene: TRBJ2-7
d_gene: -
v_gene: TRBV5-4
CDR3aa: CASSLAGGTYEQYF
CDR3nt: TGTGCCAGCAGCTTGGCTGGGGGCACCTACGAGCAGTACTTC

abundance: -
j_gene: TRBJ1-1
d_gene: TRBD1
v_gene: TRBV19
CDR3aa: CATRTGNTEAFF
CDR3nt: TGTGCCACCCGGACAGGGAACACTGAAGCTTTCTTT

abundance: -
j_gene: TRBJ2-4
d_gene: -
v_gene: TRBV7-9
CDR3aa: CSSSSRQSKNIQYF
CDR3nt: TGTTCCAGCAGCTCCCGACAGTCCAAAAACATTCAGTACTTC